Below, one T cell receptor beta chain is given with its context. The CDR3 loop spans 16 amino acids. The V gene end was trimmed by 5 bases and the J gene end by 4 bases; junction bases not matched to a gene: 11. Germline V gene sequence: CDR1 MDHEN, CDR2 SYDVKM. Sequencing used immunoSEQ multiplex PCR; TCRdb keeps in-frame clones, though not all of them. The sample holds about 1.5 million clones; approximately 98% are singletons and the top ten take roughly 0.4%. These data originate in a study of shared clonotypes between healthy human individuals. The sequence was obtained from a man aged 25-45 years in good health. The sample was naive CD4+ T cells sorted from blood. Documented subset: CD45RA+ positively selected. The V call is TRBV28, the J call TRBJ2-7, with 10 nucleotides matching TRBD2. The CDR3: CASSPASTSGVYEQYF. Written as DNA, the CDR3 is TGTGCCAGCAGTCCCGCTTCAACTAGCGGGGTTTACGAGCAGTACTTC.